This TCR beta chain was sequenced for a study of blood T cell repertoires in COVID-19. This clone was found a few times. Germline V gives CDR1 SGHDT, CDR2 YYEEEE. The CDR3 covers 15 residues. V was trimmed by 2 bases and J by 6 bases, leaving 14 bases between them. TCRdb's table, derived via immunoSEQ multiplex PCR, lists solely in-frame clones and lacks some. Among roughly 250,000 clones listed, about four fifths were seen once. The TCR sequence derives from a man aged 50 to 59 with acute or convalescent COVID-19. The sample was peripheral blood. V is TRBV5-6 and J is TRBJ1-4; D uncertain. The CDR3 DNA is TGTGCCAGCAGCTTTTTCGGCAGGTTCGATGAAAAACTGTTTTTT. This codes for CASSFFGRFDEKLFF.